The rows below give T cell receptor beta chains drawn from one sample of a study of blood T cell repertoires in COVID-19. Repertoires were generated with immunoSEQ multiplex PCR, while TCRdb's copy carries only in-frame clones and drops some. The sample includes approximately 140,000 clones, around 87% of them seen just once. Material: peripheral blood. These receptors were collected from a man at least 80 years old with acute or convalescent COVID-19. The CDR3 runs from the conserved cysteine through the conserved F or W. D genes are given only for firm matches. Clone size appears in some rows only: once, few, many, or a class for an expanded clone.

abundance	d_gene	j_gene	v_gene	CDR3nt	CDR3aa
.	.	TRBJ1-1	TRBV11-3	TGTGCCAGCAGCTTAGCCCGGAACACTGAAGCTTTCTTT	CASSLARNTEAFF
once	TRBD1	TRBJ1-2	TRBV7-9	TGTGCCAGCAGCTTAGCCCCCGGGACAGGGGATGGCTACACCTTC	CASSLAPGTGDGYTF
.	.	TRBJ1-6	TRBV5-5	TGTGCCAGCAGCGTGACAGATTCACCCCTCCACTTT	CASSVTDSPLHF
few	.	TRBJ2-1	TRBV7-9	TGTGCCAGCACCCGCCGGGGGTTGTTCAATGAGCAGTTCTTC	CASTRRGLFNEQFF
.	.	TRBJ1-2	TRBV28	TGTGCCAGCAGTAATCCACTTAACTATGGCTACACCTTC	CASSNPLNYGYTF
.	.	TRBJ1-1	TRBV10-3	TGTGCCATCAGTGACTCGACCGGGAAGGGGAACACTGAAGCTTTCTTT	CAISDSTGKGNTEAFF
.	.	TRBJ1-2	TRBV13	TGTGCCAGCAGCTTGGCAGGCCCAGACTATGGCTACACCTTC	CASSLAGPDYGYTF
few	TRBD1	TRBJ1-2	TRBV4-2	TGTGCCAGCAGCCAGACACAGGGGGAGAGCACCTTC	CASSQTQGESTF
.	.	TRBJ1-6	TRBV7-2	TGTGCCAGCAGCCCCACGGGGGGGTATAATTCACCCCTCCACTTT	CASSPTGGYNSPLHF
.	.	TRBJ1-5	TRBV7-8	TGTGCCAGCAGCTTCAGCGAAAATCAGCCCCAGCATTTT	CASSFSENQPQHF
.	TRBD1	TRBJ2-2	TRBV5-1	TGCGCCAGCAGCTTGGGGCAGGGGGCTGACACCGGGGAGCTGTTTTTT	CASSLGQGADTGELFF
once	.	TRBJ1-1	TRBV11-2	TGTGCCAGCAGCCATATACTCCAGGGTCCTAGAGCTTTCTTT	CASSHILQGPRAFF
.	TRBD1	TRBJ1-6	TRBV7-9	TGTGCCAGCAGACCGGGACAGGGGGCAGAGGGGTCACCCCTCCACTTT	CASRPGQGAEGSPLHF
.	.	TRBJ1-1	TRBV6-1	TGTGCCAGCAGTGAAGCGCTTCGAGGGGGACATTTGAACACTGAAGCTTTCTTT	CASSEALRGGHLNTEAFF
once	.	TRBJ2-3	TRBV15	TGTGCCACCAGCCAGGCAGCCCCAGATACGCAGTATTTT	CATSQAAPDTQYF
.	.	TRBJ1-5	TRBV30	TGTGCCTGGAGTGTACAGGCCCACGGTCAGCCCCAGCATTTT	CAWSVQAHGQPQHF
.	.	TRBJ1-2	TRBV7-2	TGTGCCAGCAGCTTAGTAGAGGGGGTTGGGGGTTATGGCTACACCTTC	CASSLVEGVGGYGYTF
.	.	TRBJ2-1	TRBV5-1	TGCGCCAGCAGCTTGGCCGGGGACACCTACAATGAGCAGTTCTTC	CASSLAGDTYNEQFF
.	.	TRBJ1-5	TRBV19	TGTGCCAGTAGTATAAGGGAGGATCAGCCCCAGCATTTT	CASSIREDQPQHF
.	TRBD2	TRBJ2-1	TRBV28	TGTGCCAGCAGTCAATCCGGAGCGGGAGACCGGCACAATGAGCAGTTCTTC	CASSQSGAGDRHNEQFF
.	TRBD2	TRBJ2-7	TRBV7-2	TGTGCCAGCCGAGCGGGAGGTTCCTACGAGCAGTACTTC	CASRAGGSYEQYF
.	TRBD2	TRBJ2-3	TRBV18	TGTGCCAGCTCATCGGGACTAGCGGGGGCCCCTAGCACAGATACGCAGTATTTT	CASSSGLAGAPSTDTQYF
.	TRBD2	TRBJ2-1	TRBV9	TGTGCCAGCAGCCCCCGACTAGCGTTCGTAAGCGGAGATGAGCAGTTCTTC	CASSPRLAFVSGDEQFF
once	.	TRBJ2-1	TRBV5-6	TGTGCCAGCAGCTTTGCGGGGTTATCCTACAATGAGCAGTTCTTC	CASSFAGLSYNEQFF
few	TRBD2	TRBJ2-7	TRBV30	TGTGCCTGGGGGACTAGCGGGACCTTCCAGTACTTC	CAWGTSGTFQYF
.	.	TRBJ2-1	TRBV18	TGTGCCAGCTCACCTGACAGGCAATCCTACAATGAGCAGTTCTTC	CASSPDRQSYNEQFF